This TCR beta chain is drawn from a study of shared clonotypes between healthy human individuals. Overall study results and limits: A generally larger estimated richness was seen in naive subsets than in memory subsets.

CDR1 and CDR2 from the germline V gene are SEHNR and FQNEAQ (reference sequence). V gave up 4 bases and J gave up 2 bases, with 23 bases separating them. The CDR3 loop spans 18 amino acids. Replicate PCRs run on sorted subsets employed approximately 0.2 ug DNA, roughly 30,000 T cell genomes. Generated by immunoSEQ multiplex PCR, the TCRdb table keeps only in-frame clones and is missing some. The sample shows roughly 2.1 million clones, just over 90% of them seen only once. It was CD45RO-negative cells, positively selected for CCR7, that made up naive CD8 cells, with terminally differentiated effector memory CD45RA+ cells excluded. Adult Caucasians living in Nashville, Tennessee made up all of the donors. This clone appeared once. Antigen unknown.

The chain joins TRBV7-9 to TRBJ1-1; D is unresolved. Sequencing was done on a sample of naive CD8+ T cells from PBMCs. The receptor comes from a man between 18 and 29 years old in good health. Some clones in this sample may be carry-over from other donors' samples. CDR3: CASSSRAGPLGYNTEAFF. CDR3 nucleotide sequence: TGTGCCAGCAGCTCCCGTGCGGGTCCACTGGGGTATAACACTGAAGCTTTCTTT.